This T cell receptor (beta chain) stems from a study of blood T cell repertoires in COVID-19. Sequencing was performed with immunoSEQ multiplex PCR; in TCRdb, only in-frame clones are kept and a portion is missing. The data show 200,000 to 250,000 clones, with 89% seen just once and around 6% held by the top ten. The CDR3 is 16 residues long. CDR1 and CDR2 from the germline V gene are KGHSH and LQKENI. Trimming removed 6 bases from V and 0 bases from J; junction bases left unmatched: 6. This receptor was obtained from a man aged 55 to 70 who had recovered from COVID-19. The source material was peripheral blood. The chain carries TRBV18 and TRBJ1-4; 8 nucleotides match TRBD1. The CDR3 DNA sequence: TGTGCCAGCTCCCTTCAGGGGGCGTCAACTAATGAAAAACTGTTTTTT. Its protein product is CASSLQGASTNEKLFF. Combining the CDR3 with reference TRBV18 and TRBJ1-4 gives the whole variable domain NAGVMQNPRHLVRRRGQEARLRCSPMKGHSHVYWYRQLPEEGLKFMVYLQKENIIDESGMPKERFSAEFPKEGPSILRIQQVVRGDSAAYFCASSLQGASTNEKLFFGSGTQLSVL.